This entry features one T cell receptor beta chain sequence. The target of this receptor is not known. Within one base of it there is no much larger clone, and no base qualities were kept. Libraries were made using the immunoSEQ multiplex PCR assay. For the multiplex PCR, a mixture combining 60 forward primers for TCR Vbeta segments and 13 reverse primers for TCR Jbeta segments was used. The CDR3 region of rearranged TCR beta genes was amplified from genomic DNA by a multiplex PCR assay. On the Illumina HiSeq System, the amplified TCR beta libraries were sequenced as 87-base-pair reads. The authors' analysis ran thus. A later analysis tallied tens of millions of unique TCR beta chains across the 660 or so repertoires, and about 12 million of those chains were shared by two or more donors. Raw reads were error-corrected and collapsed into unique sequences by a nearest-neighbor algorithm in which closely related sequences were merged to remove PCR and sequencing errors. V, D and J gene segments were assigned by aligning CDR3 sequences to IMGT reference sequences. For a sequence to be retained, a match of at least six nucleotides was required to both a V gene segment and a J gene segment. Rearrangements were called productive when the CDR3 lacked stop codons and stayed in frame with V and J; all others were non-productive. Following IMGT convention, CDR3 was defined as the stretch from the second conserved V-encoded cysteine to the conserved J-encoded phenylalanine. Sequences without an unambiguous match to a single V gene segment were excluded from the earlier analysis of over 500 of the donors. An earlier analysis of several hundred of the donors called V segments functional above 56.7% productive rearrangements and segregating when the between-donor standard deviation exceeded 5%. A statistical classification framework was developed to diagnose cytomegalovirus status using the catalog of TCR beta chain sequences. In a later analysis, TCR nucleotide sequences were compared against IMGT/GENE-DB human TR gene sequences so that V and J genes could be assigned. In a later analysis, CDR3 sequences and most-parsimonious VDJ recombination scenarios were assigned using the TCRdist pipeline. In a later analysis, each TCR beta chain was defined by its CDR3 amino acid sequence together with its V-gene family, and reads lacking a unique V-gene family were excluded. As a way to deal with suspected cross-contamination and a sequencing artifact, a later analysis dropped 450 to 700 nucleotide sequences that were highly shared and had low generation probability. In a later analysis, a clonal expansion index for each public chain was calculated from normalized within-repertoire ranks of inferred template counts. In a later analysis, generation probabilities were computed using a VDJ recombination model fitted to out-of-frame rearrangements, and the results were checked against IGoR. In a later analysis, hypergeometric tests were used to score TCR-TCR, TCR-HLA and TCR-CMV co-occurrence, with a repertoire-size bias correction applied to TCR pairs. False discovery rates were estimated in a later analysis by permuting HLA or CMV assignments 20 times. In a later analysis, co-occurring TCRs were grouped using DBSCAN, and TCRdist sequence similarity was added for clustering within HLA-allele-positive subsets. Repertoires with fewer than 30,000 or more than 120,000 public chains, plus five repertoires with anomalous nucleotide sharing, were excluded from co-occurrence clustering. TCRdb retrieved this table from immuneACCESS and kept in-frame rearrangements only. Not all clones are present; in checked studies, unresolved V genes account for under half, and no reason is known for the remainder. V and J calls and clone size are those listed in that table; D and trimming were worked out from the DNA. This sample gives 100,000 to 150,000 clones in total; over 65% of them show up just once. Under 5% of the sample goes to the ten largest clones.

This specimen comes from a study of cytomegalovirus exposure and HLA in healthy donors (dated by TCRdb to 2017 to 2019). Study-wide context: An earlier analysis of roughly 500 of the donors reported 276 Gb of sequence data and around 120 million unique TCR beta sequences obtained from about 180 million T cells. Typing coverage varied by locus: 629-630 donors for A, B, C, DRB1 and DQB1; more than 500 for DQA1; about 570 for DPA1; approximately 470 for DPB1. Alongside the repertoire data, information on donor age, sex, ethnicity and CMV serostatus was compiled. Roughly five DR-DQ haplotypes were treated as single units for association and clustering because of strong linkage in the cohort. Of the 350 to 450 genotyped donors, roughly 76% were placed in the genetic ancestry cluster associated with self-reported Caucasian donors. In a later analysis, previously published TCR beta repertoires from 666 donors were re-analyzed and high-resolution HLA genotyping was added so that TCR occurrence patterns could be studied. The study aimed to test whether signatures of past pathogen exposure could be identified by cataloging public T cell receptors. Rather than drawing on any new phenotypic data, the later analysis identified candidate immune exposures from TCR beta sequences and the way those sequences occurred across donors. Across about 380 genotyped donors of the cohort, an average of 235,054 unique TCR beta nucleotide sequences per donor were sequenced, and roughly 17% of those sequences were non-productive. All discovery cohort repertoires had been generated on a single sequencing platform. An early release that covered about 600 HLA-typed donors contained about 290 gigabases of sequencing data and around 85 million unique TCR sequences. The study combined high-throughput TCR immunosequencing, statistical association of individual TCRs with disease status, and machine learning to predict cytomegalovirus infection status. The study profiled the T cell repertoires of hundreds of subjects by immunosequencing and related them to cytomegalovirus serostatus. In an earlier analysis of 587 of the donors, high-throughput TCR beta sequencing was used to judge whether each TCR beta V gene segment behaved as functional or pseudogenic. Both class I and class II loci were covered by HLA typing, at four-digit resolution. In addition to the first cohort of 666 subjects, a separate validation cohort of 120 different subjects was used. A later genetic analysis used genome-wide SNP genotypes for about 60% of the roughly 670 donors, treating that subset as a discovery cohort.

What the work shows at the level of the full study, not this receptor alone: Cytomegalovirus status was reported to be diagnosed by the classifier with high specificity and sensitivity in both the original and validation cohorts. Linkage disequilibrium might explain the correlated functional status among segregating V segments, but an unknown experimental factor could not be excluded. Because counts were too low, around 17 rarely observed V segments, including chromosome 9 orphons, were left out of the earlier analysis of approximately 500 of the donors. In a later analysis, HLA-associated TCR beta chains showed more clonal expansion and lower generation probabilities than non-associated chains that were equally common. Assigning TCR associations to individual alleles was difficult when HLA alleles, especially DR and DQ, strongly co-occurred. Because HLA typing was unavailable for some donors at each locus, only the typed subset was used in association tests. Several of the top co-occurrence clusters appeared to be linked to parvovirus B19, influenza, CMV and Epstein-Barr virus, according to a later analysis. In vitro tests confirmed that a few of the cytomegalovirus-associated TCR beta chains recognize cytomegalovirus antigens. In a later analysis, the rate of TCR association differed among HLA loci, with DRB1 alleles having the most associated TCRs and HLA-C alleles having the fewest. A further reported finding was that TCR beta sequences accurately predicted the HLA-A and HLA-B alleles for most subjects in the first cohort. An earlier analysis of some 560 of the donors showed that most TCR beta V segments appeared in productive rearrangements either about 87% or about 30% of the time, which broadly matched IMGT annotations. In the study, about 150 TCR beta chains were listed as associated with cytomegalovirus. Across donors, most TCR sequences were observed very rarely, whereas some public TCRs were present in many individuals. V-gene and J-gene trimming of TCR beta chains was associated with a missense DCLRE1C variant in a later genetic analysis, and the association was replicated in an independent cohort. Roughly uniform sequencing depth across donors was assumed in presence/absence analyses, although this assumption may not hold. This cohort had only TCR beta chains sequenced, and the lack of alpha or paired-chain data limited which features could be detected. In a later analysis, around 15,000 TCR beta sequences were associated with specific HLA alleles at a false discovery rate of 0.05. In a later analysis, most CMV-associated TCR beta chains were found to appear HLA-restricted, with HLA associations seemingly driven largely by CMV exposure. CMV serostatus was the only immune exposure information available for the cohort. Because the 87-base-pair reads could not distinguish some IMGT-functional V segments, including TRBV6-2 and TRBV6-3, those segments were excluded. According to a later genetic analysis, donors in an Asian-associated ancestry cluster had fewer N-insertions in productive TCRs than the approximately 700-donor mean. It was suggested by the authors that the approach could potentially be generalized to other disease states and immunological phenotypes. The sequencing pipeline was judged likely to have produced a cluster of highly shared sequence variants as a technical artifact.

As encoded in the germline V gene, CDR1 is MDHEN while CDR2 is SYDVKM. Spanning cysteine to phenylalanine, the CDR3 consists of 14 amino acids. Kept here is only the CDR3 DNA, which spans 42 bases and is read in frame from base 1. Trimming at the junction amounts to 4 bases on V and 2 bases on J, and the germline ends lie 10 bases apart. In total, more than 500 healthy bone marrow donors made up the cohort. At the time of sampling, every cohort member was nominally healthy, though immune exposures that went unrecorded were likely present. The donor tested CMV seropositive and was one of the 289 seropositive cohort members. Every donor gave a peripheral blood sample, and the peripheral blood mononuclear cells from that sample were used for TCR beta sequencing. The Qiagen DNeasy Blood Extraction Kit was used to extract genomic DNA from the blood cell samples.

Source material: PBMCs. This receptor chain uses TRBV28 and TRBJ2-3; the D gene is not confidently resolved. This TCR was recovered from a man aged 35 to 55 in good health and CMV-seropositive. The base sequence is TGTGCCAGCAGTTCGTCGGGTGTCACAGATACGCAGTATTTT. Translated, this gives CASSSSGVTDTQYF. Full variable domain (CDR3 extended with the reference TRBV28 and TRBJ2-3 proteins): DVKVTQSSRYLVKRTGEKVFLECVQDMDHENMFWYRQDPGLGLRLIYFSYDVKMKEKGDIPEGYSVSREKKERFSLILESASTNQTSMYLCASSSSGVTDTQYFGPGTRLTVL.